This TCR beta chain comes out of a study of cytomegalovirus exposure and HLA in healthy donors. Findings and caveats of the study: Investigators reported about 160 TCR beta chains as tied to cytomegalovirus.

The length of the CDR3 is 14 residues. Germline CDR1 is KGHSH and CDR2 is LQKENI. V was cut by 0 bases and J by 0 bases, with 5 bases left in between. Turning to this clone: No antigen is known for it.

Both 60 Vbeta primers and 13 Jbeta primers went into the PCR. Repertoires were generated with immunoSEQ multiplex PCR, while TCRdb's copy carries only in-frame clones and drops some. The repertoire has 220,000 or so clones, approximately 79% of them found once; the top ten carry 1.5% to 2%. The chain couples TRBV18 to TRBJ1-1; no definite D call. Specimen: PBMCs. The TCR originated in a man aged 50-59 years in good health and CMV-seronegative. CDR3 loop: CASSPPSVNTEAFF. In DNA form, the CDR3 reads TGTGCCAGCTCACCACCATCAGTGAACACTGAAGCTTTCTTT. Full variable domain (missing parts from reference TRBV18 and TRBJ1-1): NAGVMQNPRHLVRRRGQEARLRCSPMKGHSHVYWYRQLPEEGLKFMVYLQKENIIDESGMPKERFSAEFPKEGPSILRIQQVVRGDSAAYFCASSPPSVNTEAFFGQGTRLTVV.